This T cell receptor (beta chain) derives from a study of cytomegalovirus exposure and HLA in healthy donors. Background on the study: The study placed less than 90% of its roughly 410 genotyped donors in the Caucasian-associated ancestry cluster. Points from the study as a whole: Common viral pathogens (according to a later analysis) appeared linked to several of the most significant clusters.

The PCR was carried out with 60 Vbeta primers and 13 Jbeta primers. The repertoire was sequenced with immunoSEQ multiplex PCR; TCRdb's copy has only in-frame clones and lacks some. The sample has about 160,000 clones. A note on this clone: Its cognate antigen is unknown.

The sequence was obtained from a man in his thirties or forties in good health and CMV-seronegative. Material: PBMCs.

The CDR3 here is CASSLMLRNTEAFF. The CDR3 DNA is TGTGCCAGCAGCTTAATGCTCAGGAACACTGAAGCTTTCTTT. The V and J genes are TRBV7-2 and TRBJ1-1; D is undetermined. V was clipped by 2 bases and J by 1 base, with 8 bases between them. This CDR3 comprises 14 residues. Germline V gives CDR1 SGHTA, CDR2 FQGNSA.